The clone carrying this T cell receptor beta chain was seen ten or more times. Its antigen is unidentified. These data originate in a study of T-cell memory formation after mild COVID-19. Overall study results and limits: Contracting clones from day 15 to 85 showed balanced CD4/CD8; later expanders favored CD4+.

V was clipped by 6 bases and J by 6 bases, with 9 bases between them. The CDR3 is 12 amino acids. In germline, CDR1 is MNHEY, CDR2 SVGEGT. TCRdb re-derived calls from the 5' RACE reads in MiXCR, one entry per CDR3 protein. Found here are about 280,000 distinct CDR3 sequences, around 8% of them singletons; the top ten hold approximately 23%. The specimen sequenced was PBMCs or a T cell subset sorted from them (not recorded which). The chain couples TRBV6-2 or TRBV6-3 to TRBJ2-1; possible D gene TRBD1, 5 bases. The TCR originated in a man younger than 30 who had mild COVID-19 (a few samples of this study predate the infection). Cell type and time point are not known. The CDR3 here is CASSQGANEQFF. In nucleotides, the CDR3 is TGTGCCAGCAGCCAAGGGGCCAATGAGCAGTTCTTC.